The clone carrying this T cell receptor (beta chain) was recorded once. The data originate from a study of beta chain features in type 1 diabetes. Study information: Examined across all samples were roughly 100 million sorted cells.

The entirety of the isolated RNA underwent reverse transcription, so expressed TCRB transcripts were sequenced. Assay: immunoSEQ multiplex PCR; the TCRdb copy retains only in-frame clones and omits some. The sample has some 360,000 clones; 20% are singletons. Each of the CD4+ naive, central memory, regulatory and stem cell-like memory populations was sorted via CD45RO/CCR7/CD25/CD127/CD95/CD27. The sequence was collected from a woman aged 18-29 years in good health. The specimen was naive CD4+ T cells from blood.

The CDR3 is CASTGVTDTQYF. In DNA form, the CDR3 reads TGTGCCAGCACCGGGGTGACAGATACGCAGTATTTT. The chain carries TRBV7-2 and TRBJ2-3; a weak D match, TRBD2 (5 bases). Germline CDR1 reads SGHTA; CDR2 reads FQGNSA. This CDR3 is built from 12 residues. Trimming took 7 bases from V and 3 from J, leaving 8 bases between them.